The TCR beta chain under discussion was sequenced for a study of early T cells in non-severe SARS-CoV-2 infection. This clonotype came up a few times. Its antigen remains unidentified. One entry per CDR3 protein, called by TCRdb with MiXCR from the 5' RACE reads. The sample carries 85,000 to 100,000 distinct CDR3 sequences, around 14% recorded once. Regarding the study as a whole: The VDJdb matching leaned toward anti-spike CD8 responses and overlooked private and CD4 specificities.

The sample taken for sequencing was whole blood. The origin of this receptor is an adult who was a healthcare worker with PCR-confirmed SARS-CoV-2 infection or an uninfected control (not recorded which).

The CDR3 coding sequence is TGTGCCAGCAGCTTGGGGCAGGGCCAAGAGACCCAGTACTTC. Translation: CASSLGQGQETQYF. The chain couples TRBV5-4 to TRBJ2-5; weak D call: TRBD1 (5 bases). Trimming took 0 bases from V and 1 from J, leaving 7 bases between them. The CDR3 covers 14 residues. From germline, CDR1 is SGHNT and CDR2 YYREEE (reference sequence).